A selection of T cell receptor beta chains follows, all from one sample in a study of CD8+CD57+ T cells in acquired aplastic anemia. TCRdb reanalysed the reads using MiXCR and keeps one entry per CDR3 protein. The table records some 410,000 distinct CDR3 sequences, 65% to 75% of them present only once. Sequencing used sorted CD4+, CD8+, or CD8+CD57+ T cells (not recorded which) from PBMCs. The receptors were gathered from a human donor in good health, serving as a control. Each CDR3 is given with its conserved first and last residue. D genes are given only for firm matches. A clone size is listed for some rows: how often the clone was seen (once, few, many), or a class if it is expanded.

d_call	j_call	cdr3_length	v_call	clone_size	cdr3_nt	cdr3_aa
NA	TRBJ2-7	14	TRBV6-4	NA	TGTGCCAGCAGACCAGGCAGGACAGTCTACGAGCAGTACTTC	CASRPGRTVYEQYF
NA	TRBJ2-7	14	TRBV7-3	NA	TGTGCCCGCGGCTCGGTACACGGCTCCTACGAGCAGTACTTC	CARGSVHGSYEQYF
NA	TRBJ1-1	13	TRBV29-1	NA	TGCAGCGTTGTAGGGCCCAGGGCGATAGAAGCTTACTTT	CSVVGPRAIEAYF
NA	TRBJ2-2	17	TRBV7-2	many	TGTGCCAGCAGCTTAGTAAGTCGGGCGGTGAACACCGGGGAGCTGTTTTTT	CASSLVSRAVNTGELFF
NA	TRBJ1-2	14	TRBV7-9	NA	TGTGCCAGCAGCCTAGGACTAGAGGGCAATGAGTACTTCTTC	CASSLGLEGNEYFF
NA	TRBJ2-6	16	TRBV5-6	many	TGTGCCAGCAGCTTGTTTTCGCTCTCTGGGGCCAACGTCCTGACTTTC	CASSLFSLSGANVLTF
NA	TRBJ1-3	12	TRBV20-1	NA	TGCAGCGTTAGAGAGTTCAAAAACATAATATATTTT	CSVREFKNIIYF
TRBD2	TRBJ2-7	13	TRBV6-2/TRBV6-3	many	TGTGCCAGCAGTCGAGCGGGGCAATACGAGCAGTACTTC	CASSRAGQYEQYF
NA	TRBJ2-6	13	TRBV7-2	NA	TGTGCCAGTAAAGGGACTGGGGGTAACGTCCTGACTTTC	CASKGTGGNVLTF
TRBD1	TRBJ1-3	16	TRBV11-2	NA	TGTGCCAGCAGCTCCCAACCGGGACAGGCTGGAAACACCATATATTTT	CASSSQPGQAGNTIYF
TRBD1	TRBJ1-6	15	TRBV5-1	NA	TGCGCCAGCAGCTTGACCGGGACAGAAGATTCACCCCTCCACTTT	CASSLTGTEDSPLHF
NA	TRBJ2-3	18	TRBV25-1	few	TGTGCCAGCAGTGACCCCGGGGGCGAAGCGTCGAGCACAGATACGCAGTATTTT	CASSDPGGEASSTDTQYF
NA	TRBJ2-2	12	TRBV30	many	TGTGCCTGGAGTCGGGGCACCGGGGAGCTGTTTTTT	CAWSRGTGELFF
TRBD1	TRBJ1-1	13	TRBV29-1	NA	TGTAGCAGCCGCCCCCGACAGGGGTCTGAAGCTTTCTTT	CSSRPRQGSEAFF
NA	TRBJ1-5	14	TRBV11-2	NA	TGTGCCAGCAGCTTACATACCGGTAATCAGCCCCAGCATTTT	CASSLHTGNQPQHF
NA	TRBJ2-7	12	TRBV7-3	NA	TGTGCCAGCAGCCGAGGGGCAAACGAGCAGTACTTC	CASSRGANEQYF
TRBD1	TRBJ2-3	14	TRBV15	NA	TGTGCCACCAGCGATCGACAGGGTGGGGATACGCAGTATTTT	CATSDRQGGDTQYF
NA	TRBJ1-6	15	TRBV20-1	many	TGCAGTGCTAGACAAACCCCCCTAGTAGATTCACCCCTCCACTTT	CSARQTPLVDSPLHF
NA	TRBJ2-7	14	TRBV7-2	NA	TGTGCCAGCAGCTTAGAGGGCTGGGGGTACGAGCAGTACTTC	CASSLEGWGYEQYF
NA	TRBJ1-2	14	TRBV6-5	many	TGTGCCAGCAGTTACTCGAACAGGGCTGGTGGCTACACCTTC	CASSYSNRAGGYTF
NA	TRBJ1-4	15	TRBV5-1	NA	TGCGCCAGCAGCTTGTTCCGGGACCACGATAGAGAACTGTTTTTT	CASSLFRDHDRELFF
NA	TRBJ1-6	15	TRBV5-1	NA	TGCGCCAGCAGCTGCACAGGAACGTGGAATTCACCCCTCCACTTT	CASSCTGTWNSPLHF
TRBD2	TRBJ2-7	14	TRBV20-1	NA	TGCAGTGCTGCACTAGCGGGGAGCTCCTACGAGCAGTACTTC	CSAALAGSSYEQYF
NA	TRBJ2-5	17	TRBV9	NA	TGTGCCAGCAGCGTAGAAGTAGGAACCTTCGCTTTAGAGACCCAGTACTTC	CASSVEVGTFALETQYF
NA	TRBJ1-5	15	TRBV6-5	few	TGTGCCAGCAGTTACTTGCCATTGGGGGCAGGGCCCCAGCATTTT	CASSYLPLGAGPQHF
TRBD1	TRBJ2-5	14	TRBV4-1	NA	TGCGCCAGCAGCCAGCAAGGGACAGGGGAGACCCAGTACTTC	CASSQQGTGETQYF
NA	TRBJ1-1	14	TRBV20-1	NA	TGCAGTGCTAGTGTGGTCAACGAGCAGTCTGAAGCTTTCTTT	CSASVVNEQSEAFF
NA	TRBJ1-5	13	TRBV10-3	NA	TGTGCCATCGGTGGGTCGGGGGACCAGCCCCATCATTTT	CAIGGSGDQPHHF
TRBD1	TRBJ2-1	15	TRBV9	NA	TGTGCCAGCAGCGGCAGGATGGACAGGGCTATCCCTAAGTTCTTC	CASSGRMDRAIPKFF
TRBD2	TRBJ2-7	13	TRBV19	NA	TGTGCTAAAAATAGCGGGGGGCTCTACGAGCAGTACTTC	CAKNSGGLYEQYF
NA	TRBJ2-7	15	TRBV7-3	once	TGTGCCAGCAGTCGTGCGCCTAACTACGCGCACGAGTTCTACTTC	CASSRAPNYAHEFYF
NA	TRBJ2-7	11	TRBV5-1	many	TGCGCCAGCAGGCAGGCCTACGAGCAGTACTTC	CASRQAYEQYF
NA	TRBJ1-1	14	TRBV9	NA	TGTGCCAGCAGCGTAGGGTCAGCCTACAATGAAGCTTTCTTT	CASSVGSAYNEAFF
NA	TRBJ2-1	14	TRBV5-8	NA	TGTGCCAGCAGCGTGACGGGTGGGTACAATGAGCAGTTCTTC	CASSVTGGYNEQFF
NA	TRBJ1-2	13	TRBV12-3/TRBV12-4	NA	TGTGCCAGCAGTACTTTGGGGTACCATGGCTACACCTTC	CASSTLGYHGYTF
NA	TRBJ1-5	16	TRBV6-6	NA	TGTGCCAGCACATTAGAATCCGGGGGTGTGGGTCAGCCCCAGCATTTT	CASTLESGGVGQPQHF
NA	TRBJ1-2	14	TRBV10-3	NA	TGTGCCATCAGTGAGTCTGTCAGGAACTATGGCTACACCTTC	CAISESVRNYGYTF
NA	TRBJ1-5	13	TRBV7-2	NA	TGTGCCAGCAGCTCGGACCGGTTGTGGTTCCAGCAGTTC	CASSSDRLWFQQF
NA	TRBJ2-7	14	TRBV12-3/TRBV12-4	NA	TGTGCCAGCAGTTTGGGCCCGGGAGTCTACGAGCAGTACTTC	CASSLGPGVYEQYF
NA	TRBJ1-5	15	TRBV7-9	NA	TGTGCCAGCAGCCACGTAGCGACAGCTGTTGATCCCCAGCATTTT	CASSHVATAVDPQHF
NA	TRBJ1-3	16	TRBV7-3	many	TGTGCCAGCAGCCCCTCGGGGGGGGGGCCTGGAAACACCATATATTTT	CASSPSGGGPGNTIYF
TRBD2	TRBJ2-3	14	TRBV7-3	few	TGTGCCAGCAGCTTCGCGGGGGTCAGCACAGATACGCAGTTT	CASSFAGVSTDTQF
TRBD2	TRBJ2-1	14	TRBV20-1	NA	TGCAGTGCTAGAAAAGCGGGGGGGGAGAATGAGCAGTTCTTC	CSARKAGGENEQFF
TRBD1	TRBJ2-7	16	TRBV5-1	NA	TGCGCCAGCAGCTTGAGGAGACAGGGGGAGTCCTACGAGCAGTACTTC	CASSLRRQGESYEQYF
TRBD1	TRBJ2-3	14	TRBV29-1	NA	TGCAGCGGCGCCAAGGGACAGGGGGCAGATACGCAGTATTTT	CSGAKGQGADTQYF
NA	TRBJ2-7	21	TRBV7-6	NA	NA	CASSFYICSAKGTGHPYEQYF
NA	TRBJ1-6	13	TRBV29-1	many	TGCAGCGTACAAACAGGTTGGGATTCACCCCTCCACTTT	CSVQTGWDSPLHF